This TCR beta chain comes out of a study of regulatory T cells in long-lasting Graves disease. The time point here: newly diagnosed GD, antithyroid drugs for less than 3 months. RNA extracted from PBMCs served as the sequencing template. Germline loops: CDR1 SGHRS, CDR2 YFSETQ. The CDR3 covers 14 residues. The V end was cut by 0 bases, the J end by 3 bases, with 6 bases between. Ten or more counts support this clonotype. Antigen specificity is unknown. Notes on the study in general: When disease was persistent, TRBV28, TRBJ1-2 and TRBJ2-5 were the favored segments.

Researchers made TCR beta libraries by using iRepertoire HTBI primers and running Arm-PCR on CDR3 regions. TCRdb recomputed calls from the multiplex PCR reads with MiXCR, one row per CDR3 protein. The repertoire holds more than 400,000 distinct CDR3 sequences, about a sixth seen once, with 12% in the top ten. This sample was also put to use in a study of T cells in Graves' hyperthyroidism and ophthalmopathy. From that second work: A patient was excluded if there was uncontrolled infection, other autoimmune disease, pregnancy or lactation.

The sequence derives from a man aged 35 to 55 with Graves disease. The rearrangement links TRBV5-1 to TRBJ1-4, with unresolved D. The sequenced sample was peripheral blood mononuclear cells (PBMCs), obtained at new diagnosis, from a patient treated with antithyroid drugs. CDR3 in amino acids: CASSLDSSNEKLFF. For the CDR3, the DNA is TGCGCCAGCAGCTTGGACAGCTCTAATGAAAAACTGTTTTTT.